This T cell receptor beta chain was retrieved from a study of cytomegalovirus exposure and HLA in healthy donors. Only a few counts were recorded for this clone. Its cognate antigen is unknown. Findings of the study overall: Common viral pathogens seemed to be connected with several of the most significant clusters, according to a later analysis.

The donors (healthy individuals) were bone marrow donors. With 60 Vbeta and 13 Jbeta primers, the PCR was carried out. TCRdb keeps only in-frame clones here, not all; method: immunoSEQ multiplex PCR. The sample yields 96,000 or so clones, about four fifths seen once. The CDR3 loop spans 15 amino acids. V lost 6 bases to trimming and J lost 7 bases; unmatched junction nucleotides: 10. Germline V CDR1 and CDR2: SNHLY, FYNNEI. The chain is built from TRBV2 and TRBJ2-1, with 9 bases that match TRBD2. Sequenced input: PBMCs. This receptor was taken from a female donor in good health and CMV-seropositive. DNA of the CDR3: TGTGCCAGCAGGAAAGGCGGGGGGGCCGAAAATGAGCAGTTCTTC. Its protein is CASRKGGGAENEQFF. The entire variable domain, with the rest obtained from reference TRBV2 and TRBJ2-1, is as follows: EPEVTQTPSHQVTQMGQEVILRCVPISNHLYFYWYRQILGQKVEFLVSFYNNEISEKSEIFDDQFSVERPDGSNFTLKIRSTKLEDSAMYFCASRKGGGAENEQFFGPGTRLTVL.